Here is one TCR beta chain with its context. The data were taken from a study of blood T cell repertoires in COVID-19. At the level of the study: The study drew acute and convalescent COVID-19 samples from the United States, Italy and Spain.

Authors' processing steps: Amplified reference gene primers provided the basis for estimating nucleated cell counts. Generated by immunoSEQ multiplex PCR, the TCRdb table keeps only in-frame clones and is missing some. That table supplies the V and J calls and clone size; D and trimming were determined from the DNA. The table includes roughly 25,000 clones, around 90% detected once. The CDR3 is 15 amino acids. The V gene's germline CDR1 is LNHDA and CDR2 SQIVND (reference sequence). The V gene lost 4 bases and the J gene lost 5 bases, with 18 bases spanning the gap. The chain carries TRBV19 and TRBJ2-7; TRBD1 is a possible D gene (5 bases). The sample comprised peripheral blood. This TCR derives from a human donor in a cohort sampled during active COVID-19. CDR3 sequence: CASSTPVGRANEQYF. CDR3 nucleotides: TGTGCCAGTAGTACGCCGGTGGGCAGGGCAAACGAGCAGTACTTC.